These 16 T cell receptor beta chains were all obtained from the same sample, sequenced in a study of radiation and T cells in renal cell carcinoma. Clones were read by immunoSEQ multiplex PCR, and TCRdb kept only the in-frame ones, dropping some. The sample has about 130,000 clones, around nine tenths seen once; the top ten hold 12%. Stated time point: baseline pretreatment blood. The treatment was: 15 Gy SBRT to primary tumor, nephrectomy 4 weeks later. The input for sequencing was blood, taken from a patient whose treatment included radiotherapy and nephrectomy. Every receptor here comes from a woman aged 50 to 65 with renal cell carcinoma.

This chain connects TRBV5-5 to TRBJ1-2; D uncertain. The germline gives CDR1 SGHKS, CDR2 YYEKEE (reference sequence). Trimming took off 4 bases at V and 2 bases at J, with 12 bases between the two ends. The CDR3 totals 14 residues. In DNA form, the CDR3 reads TGTGCCAGCAGCCCGACGGGGATCAACTATGGCTACACCTTC. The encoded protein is CASSPTGINYGYTF.

The chain's CDR3 is CASSPTTGEIGNYGYTF. The CDR3 DNA sequence: TGTGCCAGCAGCCCAACGACAGGGGAGATCGGAAACTATGGCTACACCTTC. The rearrangement links TRBV4-2 to TRBJ1-2; 8 bases align to TRBD1. Losses at the gene ends were 4 bases for V and 2 bases for J; bases not matched to a gene: 12. Germline V gene data show CDR1 as LGHNA and CDR2 as YNFKEQ. The CDR3 is 17 amino acids.

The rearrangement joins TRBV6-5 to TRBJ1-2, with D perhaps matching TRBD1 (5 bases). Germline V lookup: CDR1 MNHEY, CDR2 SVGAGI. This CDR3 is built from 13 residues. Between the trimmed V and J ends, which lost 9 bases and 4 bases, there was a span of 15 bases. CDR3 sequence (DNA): TGTGCCAGTACGGGACTGCCCCTCTATGGCTACACCTTC. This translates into CASTGLPLYGYTF.

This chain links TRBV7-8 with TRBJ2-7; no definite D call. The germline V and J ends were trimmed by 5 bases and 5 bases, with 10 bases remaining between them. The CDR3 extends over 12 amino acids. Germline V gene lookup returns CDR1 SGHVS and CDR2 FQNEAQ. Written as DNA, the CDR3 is TGTGCCAGCAGCCTCCTGGGCCACGAGCAGTACTTC. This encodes CASSLLGHEQYF.

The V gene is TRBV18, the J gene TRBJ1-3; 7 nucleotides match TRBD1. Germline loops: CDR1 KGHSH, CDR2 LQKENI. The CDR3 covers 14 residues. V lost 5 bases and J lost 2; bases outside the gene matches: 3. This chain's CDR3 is CASSADRAGNTIYF. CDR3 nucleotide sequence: TGTGCCAGCTCAGCCGACAGGGCTGGAAACACCATATATTTT.

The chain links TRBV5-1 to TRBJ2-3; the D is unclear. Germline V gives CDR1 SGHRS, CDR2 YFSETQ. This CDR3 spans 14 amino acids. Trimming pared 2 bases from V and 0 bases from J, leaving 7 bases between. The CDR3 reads CASSFGTSTDTQYF. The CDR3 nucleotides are TGCGCCAGCAGCTTCGGTACTAGCACAGATACGCAGTATTTT.

CDR3 residues: CASSFAGGKQETQYF. CDR3 coding DNA: TGTGCCAGCAGCTTTGCGGGGGGAAAACAAGAGACCCAGTACTTC. The V call is TRBV7-3, the J call TRBJ2-5, with TRBD2 identical over 8 bases. Germline loops: CDR1 SGHTA, CDR2 FQGTGA. Losses at the gene ends were 3 bases for V and 2 bases for J; bases not matched to a gene: 5. CDR3 size: 15 residues.

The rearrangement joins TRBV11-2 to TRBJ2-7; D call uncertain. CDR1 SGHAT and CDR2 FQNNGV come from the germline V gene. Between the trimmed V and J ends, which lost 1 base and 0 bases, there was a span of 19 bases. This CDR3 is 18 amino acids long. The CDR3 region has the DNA TGTGCCAGCAGCTTAGTCCCCCACTTGGGCCTCGGCTCCTACGAGCAGTACTTC. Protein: CASSLVPHLGLGSYEQYF.

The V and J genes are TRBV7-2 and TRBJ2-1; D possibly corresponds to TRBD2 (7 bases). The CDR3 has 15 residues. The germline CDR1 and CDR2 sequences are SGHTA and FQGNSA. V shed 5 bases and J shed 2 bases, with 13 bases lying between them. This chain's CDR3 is CASSRLGGPYNEQFF. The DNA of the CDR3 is TGTGCCAGCAGCCGGCTCGGGGGGCCCTACAATGAGCAGTTCTTC.

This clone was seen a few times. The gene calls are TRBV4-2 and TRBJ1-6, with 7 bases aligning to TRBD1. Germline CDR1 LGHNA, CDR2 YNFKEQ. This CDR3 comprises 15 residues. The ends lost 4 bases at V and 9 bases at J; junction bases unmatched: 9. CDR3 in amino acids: CASSPRDSRLSPLHF. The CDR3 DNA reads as TGTGCCAGCAGCCCCCGGGACAGCCGACTTTCACCCCTCCACTTT.

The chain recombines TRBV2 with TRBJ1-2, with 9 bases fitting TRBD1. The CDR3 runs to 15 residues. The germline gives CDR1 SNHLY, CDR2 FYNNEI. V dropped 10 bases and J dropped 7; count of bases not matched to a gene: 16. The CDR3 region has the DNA TGTGCCAAAAGAGGCTCGGGACAGGGTGTAGGTGGCTACACCTTC. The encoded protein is CAKRGSGQGVGGYTF.

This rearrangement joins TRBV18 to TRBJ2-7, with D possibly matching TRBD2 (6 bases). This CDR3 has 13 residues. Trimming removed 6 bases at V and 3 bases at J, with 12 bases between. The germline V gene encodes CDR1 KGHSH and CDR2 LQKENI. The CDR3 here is CASSAGTHYEQYF. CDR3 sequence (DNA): TGTGCCAGCTCCGCGGGAACCCACTACGAGCAGTACTTC.

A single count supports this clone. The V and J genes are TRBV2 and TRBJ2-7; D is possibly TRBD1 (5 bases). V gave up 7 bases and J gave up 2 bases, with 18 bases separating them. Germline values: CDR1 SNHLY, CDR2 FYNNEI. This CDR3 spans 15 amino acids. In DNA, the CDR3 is TGTGCCAGCACTAAAGACGGACACCCGACCTACGAGCAGTACTTC. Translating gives CASTKDGHPTYEQYF.

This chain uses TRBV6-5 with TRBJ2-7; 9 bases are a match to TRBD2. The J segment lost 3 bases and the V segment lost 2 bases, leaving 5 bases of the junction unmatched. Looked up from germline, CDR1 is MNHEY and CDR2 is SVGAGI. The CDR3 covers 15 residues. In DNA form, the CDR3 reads TGTGCCAGCAGTTACGGGAGCGGGGGGTACTACGAGCAGTACTTC. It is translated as CASSYGSGGYYEQYF.

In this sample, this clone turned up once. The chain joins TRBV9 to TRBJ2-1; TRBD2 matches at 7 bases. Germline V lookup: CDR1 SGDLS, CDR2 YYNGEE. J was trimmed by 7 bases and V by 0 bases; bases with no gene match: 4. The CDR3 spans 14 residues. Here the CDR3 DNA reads TGTGCCAGCAGCGTAGCGGGGGGTTGGAATGAGCAGTTCTTC. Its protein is CASSVAGGWNEQFF.

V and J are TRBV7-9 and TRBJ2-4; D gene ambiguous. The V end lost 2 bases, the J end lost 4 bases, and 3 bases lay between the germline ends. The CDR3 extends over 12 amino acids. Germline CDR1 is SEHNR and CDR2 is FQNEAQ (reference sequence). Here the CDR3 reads CASSLQKNIQYF. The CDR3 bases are TGTGCCAGCAGCTTACAGAAAAACATTCAGTACTTC.